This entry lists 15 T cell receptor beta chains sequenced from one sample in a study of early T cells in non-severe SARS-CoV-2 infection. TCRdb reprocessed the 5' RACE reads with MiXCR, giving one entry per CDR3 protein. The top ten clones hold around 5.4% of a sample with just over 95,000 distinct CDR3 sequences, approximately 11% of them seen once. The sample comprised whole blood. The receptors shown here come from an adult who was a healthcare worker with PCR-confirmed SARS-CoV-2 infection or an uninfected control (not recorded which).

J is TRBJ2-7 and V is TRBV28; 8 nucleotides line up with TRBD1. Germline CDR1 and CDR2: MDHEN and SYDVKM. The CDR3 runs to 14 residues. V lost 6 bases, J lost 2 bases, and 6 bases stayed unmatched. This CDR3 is CASRPQGAPYEQYF. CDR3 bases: TGTGCCAGCAGACCTCAGGGGGCCCCCTACGAGCAGTACTTC. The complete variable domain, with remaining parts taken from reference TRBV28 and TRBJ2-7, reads DVKVTQSSRYLVKRTGEKVFLECVQDMDHENMFWYRQDPGLGLRLIYFSYDVKMKEKGDIPEGYSVSREKKERFSLILESASTNQTSMYLCASRPQGAPYEQYFGPGTRLTVT.

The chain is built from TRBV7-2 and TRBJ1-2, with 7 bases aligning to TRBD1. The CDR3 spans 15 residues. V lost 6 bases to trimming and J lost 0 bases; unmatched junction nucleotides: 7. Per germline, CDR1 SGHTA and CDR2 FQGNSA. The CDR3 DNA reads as TGTGCCAGCAGTAGACAGGGCGCCGCTAACTATGGCTACACCTTC. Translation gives CASSRQGAANYGYTF.

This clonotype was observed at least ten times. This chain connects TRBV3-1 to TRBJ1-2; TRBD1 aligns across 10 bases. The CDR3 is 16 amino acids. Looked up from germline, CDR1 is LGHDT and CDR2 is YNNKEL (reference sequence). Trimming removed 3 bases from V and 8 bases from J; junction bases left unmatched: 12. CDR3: CASSQAPRDRGYGYTF. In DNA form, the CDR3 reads TGTGCCAGCAGCCAGGCACCGAGGGACAGGGGATACGGCTACACCTTC.

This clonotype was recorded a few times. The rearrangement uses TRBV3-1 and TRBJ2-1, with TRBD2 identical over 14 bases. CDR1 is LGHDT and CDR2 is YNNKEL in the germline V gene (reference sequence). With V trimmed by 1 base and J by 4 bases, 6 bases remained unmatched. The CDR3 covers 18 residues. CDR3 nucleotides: TGTGCCAGCAGCCAAGGGCTCGGGACTAGCGGGAGTTACAATGAGCAGTTCTTC. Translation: CASSQGLGTSGSYNEQFF.

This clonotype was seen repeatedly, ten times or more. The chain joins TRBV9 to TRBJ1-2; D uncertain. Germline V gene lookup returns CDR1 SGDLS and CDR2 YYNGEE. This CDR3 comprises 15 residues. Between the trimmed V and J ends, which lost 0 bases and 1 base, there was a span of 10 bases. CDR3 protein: CASSVGGFDNYGYTF. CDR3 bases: TGTGCCAGCAGCGTAGGAGGGTTTGATAACTATGGCTACACCTTC.

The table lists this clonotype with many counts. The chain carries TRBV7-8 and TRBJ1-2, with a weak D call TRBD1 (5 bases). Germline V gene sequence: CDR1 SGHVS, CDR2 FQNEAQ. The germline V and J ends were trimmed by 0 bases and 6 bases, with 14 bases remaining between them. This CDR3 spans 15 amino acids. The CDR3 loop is CASSLAGRVGDGYTF. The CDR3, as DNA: TGTGCCAGCAGCTTAGCTGGCAGGGTCGGTGATGGCTACACCTTC.

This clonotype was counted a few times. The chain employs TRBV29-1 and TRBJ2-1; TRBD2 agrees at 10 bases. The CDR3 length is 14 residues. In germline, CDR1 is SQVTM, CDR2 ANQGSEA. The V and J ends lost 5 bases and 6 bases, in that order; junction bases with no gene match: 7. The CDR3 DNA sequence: TGCAGCGTTAGCGGGGGGGCCGCGCCCAATGAGCAGTTCTTC. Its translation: CSVSGGAAPNEQFF.

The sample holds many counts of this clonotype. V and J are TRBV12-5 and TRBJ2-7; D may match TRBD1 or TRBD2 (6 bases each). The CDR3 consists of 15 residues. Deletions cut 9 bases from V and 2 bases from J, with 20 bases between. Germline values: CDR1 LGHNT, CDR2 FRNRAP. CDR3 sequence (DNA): TGTGCTAGCGCTATTGTGGGGGGCCAAGCCTACGAGCAGTACTTC. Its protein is CASAIVGGQAYEQYF.

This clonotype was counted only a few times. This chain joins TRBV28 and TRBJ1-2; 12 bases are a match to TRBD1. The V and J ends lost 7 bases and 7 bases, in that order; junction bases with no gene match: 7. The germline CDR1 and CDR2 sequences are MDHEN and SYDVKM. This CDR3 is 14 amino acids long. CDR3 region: CASKGQGAQGGYTF. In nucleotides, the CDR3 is TGTGCCAGCAAGGGACAGGGGGCGCAAGGTGGCTACACCTTC.

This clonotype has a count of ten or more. The CDR3 is CASSQRGLAGEWDATDTQYF. Here the CDR3 DNA reads TGTGCCAGCAGCCAACGGGGACTAGCGGGGGAATGGGATGCTACAGATACGCAGTATTTT. This chain connects TRBV3-1 to TRBJ2-3; 14 nucleotides align to TRBD2. This CDR3 contains 20 residues. The ends lost 2 bases at V and 3 bases at J; junction bases unmatched: 13. Germline CDR1 reads LGHDT; CDR2 reads YNNKEL (reference sequence).

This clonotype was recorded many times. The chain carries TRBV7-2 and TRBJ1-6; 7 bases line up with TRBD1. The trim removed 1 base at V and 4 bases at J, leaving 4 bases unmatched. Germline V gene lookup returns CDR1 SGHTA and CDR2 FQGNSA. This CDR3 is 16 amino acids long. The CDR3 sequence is CASSLGARGYNSPLHF. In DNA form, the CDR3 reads TGTGCCAGCAGCTTAGGTGCCAGGGGGTATAATTCACCCCTCCACTTT.

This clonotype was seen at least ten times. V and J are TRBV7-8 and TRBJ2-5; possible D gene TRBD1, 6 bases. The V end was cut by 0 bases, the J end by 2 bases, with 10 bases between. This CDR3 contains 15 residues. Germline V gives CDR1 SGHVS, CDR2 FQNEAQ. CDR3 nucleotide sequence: TGTGCCAGCAGCTTAGCGGCAGGGGATCAAGAGACCCAGTACTTC. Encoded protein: CASSLAAGDQETQYF.

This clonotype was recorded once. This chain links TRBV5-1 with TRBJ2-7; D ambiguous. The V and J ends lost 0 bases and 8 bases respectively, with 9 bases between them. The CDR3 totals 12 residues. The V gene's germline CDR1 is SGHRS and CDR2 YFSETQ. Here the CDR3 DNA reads TGCGCCAGCAGCTTGGCCCTAGACAAGCAGTACTTC. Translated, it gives CASSLALDKQYF.

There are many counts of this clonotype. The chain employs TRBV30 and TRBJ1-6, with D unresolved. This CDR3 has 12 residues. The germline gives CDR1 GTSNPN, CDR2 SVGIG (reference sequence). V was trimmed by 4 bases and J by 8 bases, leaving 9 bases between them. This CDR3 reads CAWNSRDSPLHF. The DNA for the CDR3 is TGTGCCTGGAATTCCCGGGATTCACCCCTCCACTTT.

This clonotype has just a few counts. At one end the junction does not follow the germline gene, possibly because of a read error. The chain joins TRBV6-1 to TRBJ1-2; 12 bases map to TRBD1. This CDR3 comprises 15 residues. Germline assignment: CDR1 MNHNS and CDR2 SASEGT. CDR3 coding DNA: TGTGCCAGCAGAGAAGGGACAGGGGGCATCTATGGCTACACCTTC. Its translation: CASREGTGGIYGYTF.